A selection of T cell receptor beta chains follows, all from one sample in a study of shared clonotypes between healthy human individuals. Here immunoSEQ multiplex PCR was the method, and the copy in TCRdb shows in-frame clones only, minus some. The top ten hold approximately 0.2% of the sample, which has hundreds of thousands of clones, 95% to 97% seen once. The sample was naive CD8+ T cells sorted from blood. These receptors were obtained from a man aged 30 to 45 in good health. Both conserved end residues are part of each CDR3. Each record gives: J gene, clone size, V gene, D gene, CDR3 protein, CDR3 DNA. The D gene is left open where the match is weak. Some rows mark clone size as missing; the rest say once, few, many or name a class of expanded clone.

TRBJ1-5 | - | TRBV30 | - | CAWSVGQGIQPQHF | TGTGCCTGGAGTGTCGGTCAGGGGATTCAGCCCCAGCATTTT
TRBJ1-5 | - | TRBV9 | - | CASSAGNQPQHF | TGTGCCAGCAGCGCAGGAAATCAGCCCCAGCATTTT
TRBJ2-7 | - | TRBV6-1 | - | CASSGGVDEQYF | TGTGCCAGCAGCGGGGGCGTGGACGAGCAGTACTTC
TRBJ1-1 | - | TRBV7-9 | TRBD1 | CASSPDRGAFF | TGTGCCAGCAGCCCGGACAGGGGAGCTTTCTTT
TRBJ2-1 | once | TRBV5-8 | TRBD2 | CASRIGLAGGYEQFF | TGTGCCAGCAGAATCGGACTAGCGGGAGGGTATGAGCAGTTCTTC
TRBJ2-7 | once | TRBV5-1 | - | CASSIQGAREQYF | TGCGCCAGCAGCATACAGGGTGCGAGGGAGCAGTACTTC
TRBJ2-1 | - | TRBV7-9 | - | CASSLGWGGNDNEQFF | TGTGCCAGCAGCTTAGGGTGGGGCGGGAATGACAATGAGCAGTTCTTC
TRBJ2-7 | - | TRBV27 | TRBD1 | CASSLSTGSSYEQYF | TGTGCCAGCAGTTTATCGACAGGGTCTTCCTACGAGCAGTACTTC
TRBJ2-3 | - | TRBV7-2 | - | CASSLLATGTDTQYF | TGTGCCAGCAGCTTATTGGCTACCGGCACAGATACGCAGTATTTT
TRBJ1-1 | - | TRBV7-2 | - | CASSLAGSANTEAFF | TGTGCCAGCAGCTTAGCGGGGAGTGCGAACACTGAAGCTTTCTTT